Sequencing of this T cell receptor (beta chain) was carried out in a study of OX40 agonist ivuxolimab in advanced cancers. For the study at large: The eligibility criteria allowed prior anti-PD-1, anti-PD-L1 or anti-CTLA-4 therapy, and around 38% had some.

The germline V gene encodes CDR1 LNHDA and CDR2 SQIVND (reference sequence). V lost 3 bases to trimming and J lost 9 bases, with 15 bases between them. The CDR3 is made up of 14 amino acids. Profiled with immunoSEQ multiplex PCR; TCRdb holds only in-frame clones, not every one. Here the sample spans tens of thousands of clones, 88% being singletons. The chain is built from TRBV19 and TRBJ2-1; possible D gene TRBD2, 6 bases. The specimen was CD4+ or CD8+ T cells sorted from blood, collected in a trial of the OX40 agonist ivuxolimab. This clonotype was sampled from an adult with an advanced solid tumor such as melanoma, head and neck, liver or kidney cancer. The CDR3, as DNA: TGTGCCAGTAGTATGGGGGACTCCAGGCCTGAGCAGTTCTTC. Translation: CASSMGDSRPEQFF.